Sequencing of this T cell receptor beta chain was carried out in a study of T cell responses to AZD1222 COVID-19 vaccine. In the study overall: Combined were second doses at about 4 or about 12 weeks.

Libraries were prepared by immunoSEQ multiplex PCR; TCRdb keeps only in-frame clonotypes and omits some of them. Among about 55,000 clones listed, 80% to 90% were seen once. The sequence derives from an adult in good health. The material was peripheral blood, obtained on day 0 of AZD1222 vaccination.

In DNA, the CDR3 is TGTGCCAGCAGTTACTCGCCTAGCGGGAGATCGGGTGAGCAGTACTTC. It yields the protein CASSYSPSGRSGEQYF. The J gene is TRBJ2-7, the V gene TRBV6-5, with 10 bases fitting TRBD2. The CDR3 consists of 16 residues. Germline V gene lookup returns CDR1 MNHEY and CDR2 SVGAGI. V trimming: 0 bases; J trimming: 7 bases; junction bases outside the gene matches: 9.